A selection of T cell receptor beta chains follows, all from one sample in a study of blood T cell repertoires in COVID-19. This table comes from immunoSEQ multiplex PCR, and its TCRdb copy is limited to in-frame clones, with some not included. The table records 150,000 to 200,000 clones, about 90% of them present only once. Sequencing input: peripheral blood. The receptors here all came from a man aged 55 to 70 with acute or convalescent COVID-19. Each CDR3 is given with its conserved first and last residue. A D gene is named only where the DNA matches it firmly. The size entry is marked missing in some rows and otherwise reads once, few, many or a size class.

v_call	d_call	j_call	clone_size	cdr3_aa	cdr3_nt
TRBV4-3	TRBD1	TRBJ1-4	.	CASSPGQGSFRREKLFF	TGCGCCAGCAGTCCGGGACAGGGTTCTTTTCGGCGTGAAAAACTGTTTTTT
TRBV11-2	.	TRBJ2-7	.	CASSLDIRNSYEQYF	TGTGCCAGCAGCTTAGATATCAGAAACTCCTACGAGCAGTACTTC
TRBV11-2	.	TRBJ1-2	.	CASSLAGSQGYTF	TGTGCCAGCAGCTTAGCAGGGTCTCAGGGCTACACCTTC
TRBV25-1	.	TRBJ1-1	.	CASSEAGATEAFF	TGTGCCAGCAGTGAGGCAGGGGCCACTGAAGCTTTCTTT
TRBV13	TRBD2	TRBJ2-3	.	CASSPRTSVGPDTQYF	TGTGCCAGCAGCCCGAGGACTAGCGTGGGCCCAGATACGCAGTATTTT
TRBV5-1	.	TRBJ1-2	.	CASRFSPDSSYGYTF	TGCGCCAGCAGGTTCTCTCCCGACAGTTCATATGGCTACACCTTC
TRBV7-2	.	TRBJ1-1	.	CASSSGQNTEAFF	TGTGCCAGCAGCTCGGGACAAAACACTGAAGCTTTCTTT
TRBV19	TRBD1	TRBJ1-5	once	CASSFSDRVSNQPQHF	TGTGCCAGTAGTTTCTCGGACAGGGTGAGCAATCAGCCCCAGCATTTT
TRBV27	.	TRBJ2-7	once	CASSLRQSYEQYF	TGTGCCAGCAGTTTACGCCAGTCCTACGAGCAGTACTTC
TRBV2	TRBD1	TRBJ1-5	.	CASTGQGSSNQPQHF	TGTGCCAGCACAGGACAGGGTAGTAGCAATCAGCCCCAGCATTTT
TRBV2	TRBD1	TRBJ2-1	.	CASKTDRGWYNEQFF	TGTGCCAGCAAAACGGACAGGGGTTGGTACAATGAGCAGTTCTTC
TRBV6-6	.	TRBJ1-1	.	CASTPGYDTEAFF	TGTGCCAGCACCCCAGGGTATGACACTGAAGCTTTCTTT
TRBV5-1	TRBD2	TRBJ2-3	.	CASSLVLAGADTQYF	TGCGCCAGCAGCTTGGTTCTAGCGGGGGCTGATACGCAGTATTTT
TRBV3-1/TRBV3-2	.	TRBJ1-4	.	CASSQGSAGRTTNEKLFF	TGTGCCAGCAGCCAAGGGTCTGCAGGGAGGACAACTAATGAAAAACTGTTTTTT
TRBV12-3/TRBV12-4	.	TRBJ2-3	few	CASKWAGGDTQYF	TGTGCCAGCAAATGGGCCGGGGGAGATACGCAGTATTTT